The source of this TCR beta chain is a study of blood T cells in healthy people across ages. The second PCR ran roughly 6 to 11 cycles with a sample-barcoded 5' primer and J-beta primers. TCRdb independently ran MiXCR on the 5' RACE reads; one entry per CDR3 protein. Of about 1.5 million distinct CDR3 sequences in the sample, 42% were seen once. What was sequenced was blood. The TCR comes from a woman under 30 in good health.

CDR3 residues: CSVDRGYTQYF. In nucleotides, the CDR3 is TGCAGCGTCGACAGGGGATATACGCAGTATTTT. The chain has TRBV29-1 and TRBJ2-3, with 8 bases lining up with TRBD1. This CDR3 is 11 amino acids long. Trimming removed 6 bases from V and 7 bases from J; junction bases left unmatched: 3. Germline-derived CDR1 and CDR2 are SQVTM and ANQGSEA.